Below, 2 T cell receptor beta chains from the same sample are listed, as sequenced in a study of patients and donors after allogeneic stem cell transplantation. TCRdb processed the RT-PCR reads anew with MiXCR; each CDR3 protein has one entry. The sample shows more than 20,000 distinct CDR3 sequences, roughly two fifths of them seen only once. Sequencing was performed on blood, either unsorted or a sorted T cell fraction (not recorded which). Every receptor here comes from a human donor who was either an allogeneic HSCT recipient or a stem cell or donor lymphocyte infusion donor (not recorded which). It is not recorded whose cells these are; they may come from a transplant donor.

This clonotype was picked up one time. This chain uses TRBV12-3 or TRBV12-4 with TRBJ2-7; tentatively, D is TRBD2 (6 bases). The CDR3 length is 15 residues. Trimming took 1 base from V and 2 from J, leaving 12 bases between them. CDR3 nucleotides: TGTGCCAGCAGTTTAGTTGCGGGAACCACCTACGAGCAGTACTTC. Translating gives CASSLVAGTTYEQYF.

This clonotype appeared a few times. V gene TRBV20-1 combines with J gene TRBJ1-5; D is uncertain. Germline CDR1 reads DFQATT; CDR2 reads SNEGSKA (reference sequence). Trimming left V 3 bases short and J 0 bases short, with 12 bases between. CDR3 size: 15 residues. CDR3 coding DNA: TGCAGTGCTAGTAGCTCCAGTTATAGCAATCAGCCCCAGCATTTT. Translating gives CSASSSSYSNQPQHF.